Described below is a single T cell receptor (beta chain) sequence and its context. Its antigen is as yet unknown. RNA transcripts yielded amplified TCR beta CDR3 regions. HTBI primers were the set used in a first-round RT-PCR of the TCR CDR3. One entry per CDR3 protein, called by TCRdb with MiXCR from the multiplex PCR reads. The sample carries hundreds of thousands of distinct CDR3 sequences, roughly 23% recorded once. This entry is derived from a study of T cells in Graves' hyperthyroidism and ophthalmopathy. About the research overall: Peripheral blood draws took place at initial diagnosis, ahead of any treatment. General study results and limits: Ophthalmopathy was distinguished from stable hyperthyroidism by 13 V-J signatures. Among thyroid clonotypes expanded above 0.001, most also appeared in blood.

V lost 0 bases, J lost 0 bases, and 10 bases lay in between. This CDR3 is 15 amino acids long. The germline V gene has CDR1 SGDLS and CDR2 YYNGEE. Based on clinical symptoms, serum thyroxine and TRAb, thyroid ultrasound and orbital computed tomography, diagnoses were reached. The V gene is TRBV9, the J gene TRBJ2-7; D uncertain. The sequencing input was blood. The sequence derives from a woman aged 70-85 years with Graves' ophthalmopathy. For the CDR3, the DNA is TGTGCCAGCAGCGTAGGTGTGGATCCCTCCTACGAGCAGTACTTC. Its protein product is CASSVGVDPSYEQYF. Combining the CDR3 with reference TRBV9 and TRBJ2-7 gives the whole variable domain DSGVTQTPKHLITATGQRVTLRCSPRSGDLSVYWYQQSLDQGLQFLIQYYNGEERAKGNILERFSAQQFPDLHSELNLSSLELGDSALYFCASSVGVDPSYEQYFGPGTRLTVT.